Below are 14 T cell receptor beta chains sequenced from a single sample in a study of blood T cell repertoires in COVID-19. Data came from immunoSEQ multiplex PCR; TCRdb stores just in-frame clones and leaves some out. The repertoire holds some 250,000 clones, with approximately 91% as singletons. Source material: peripheral blood. These receptors came from a woman in her thirties with acute or convalescent COVID-19.

Points on this clone: The sample has other DNA sequences that encode this CDR3 too. V and J are TRBV7-8 and TRBJ2-1, with 7 positions matching TRBD2. Germline V gene lookup returns CDR1 SGHVS and CDR2 FQNEAQ. With 0 bases clipped from V and 6 bases from J, the junction kept 2 bases outside the gene matches. The CDR3 is made up of 14 amino acids. Here the CDR3 reads CASSLAGRGNEQFF. The CDR3, as DNA: TGTGCCAGCAGCTTAGCGGGGAGGGGCAATGAGCAGTTCTTC.

This clone was seen once. The chain couples TRBV5-1 to TRBJ2-1; 8 bases map to TRBD2. V shed 5 bases and J 3 bases; nucleotides not matched to a gene: 10. The CDR3 runs to 16 residues. The germline gives CDR1 SGHRS, CDR2 YFSETQ. DNA for the CDR3: TGCGCCAGCAGGTCCCGGGGGGGAGCCCGCTACAATGAGCAGTTCTTC. Amino acids: CASRSRGGARYNEQFF.

The chain has TRBV19 and TRBJ2-1, with no clear D. CDR1 and CDR2 (germline): LNHDA, SQIVND (reference sequence). This CDR3 contains 17 residues. The V end lost 0 bases, the J end lost 4 bases, and 16 bases lay between the germline ends. The CDR3 DNA reads TGTGCCAGTAGTATAGATGCGAACCGGTTAAAGTACAATGAGCAGTTCTTC. This encodes CASSIDANRLKYNEQFF.

The chain carries TRBV11-3 and TRBJ2-7, with TRBD2 matching 9 bases. V trimming: 5 bases; J trimming: 5 bases; junction bases outside the gene matches: 13. The CDR3 is 16 amino acids. Germline loops: CDR1 SGHNT, CDR2 YENEEA. In nucleotides, the CDR3 is TGTGCCAGCAGCCCCCCTGGGGCTAGCGGGATTAACGAGCAGTACTTC. Its protein is CASSPPGASGINEQYF.

This clone was found once. The rearrangement joins TRBV28 to TRBJ1-5, with a tentative D call TRBD1 (5 bases). The CDR3 length is 15 residues. Germline values: CDR1 MDHEN, CDR2 SYDVKM. Trimming shortened V by 2 bases and J by 6 bases, and 14 bases separated the two germline ends. The CDR3 protein is CASSLPGRGTQPQHF. The CDR3 DNA reads TGTGCCAGCAGTTTACCAGGCCGGGGGACTCAGCCCCAGCATTTT.

The rearrangement uses TRBV19 and TRBJ2-7, with 12 bases that match TRBD2. CDR1 is LNHDA, CDR2 SQIVND, per germline (reference sequence). The CDR3 runs to 17 residues. V gave up 5 bases and J gave up 5 bases; unmatched junction bases: 13. The CDR3 DNA reads TGTGCCAGTAGTCCTAGACTAGCGGGAGCGGGATTGGACGAGCAGTACTTC. Its protein is CASSPRLAGAGLDEQYF.

The rearrangement links TRBV9 to TRBJ2-5; maybe TRBD1 (5 bases). The germline V gene has CDR1 SGDLS and CDR2 YYNGEE. This CDR3 has 16 amino acids. Trimming took 2 bases from V and 4 from J, leaving 18 bases between them. The CDR3 nucleotides read TGTGCCAGCAGCGTCCTAGGGGCGGTTACACCAGAGACCCAGTACTTC. Its protein is CASSVLGAVTPETQYF.

This clone was counted a few times. V and J are TRBV24-1 and TRBJ1-2, with D tentatively TRBD1 (5 bases). The CDR3 has 12 residues. Trimming removed 4 bases from V and 6 bases from J, with 8 bases in between. Germline CDR1 reads KGHDR; CDR2 reads SFDVKD. The CDR3 coding sequence is TGTGCCACCAGTGACCAGGGCGATGGCTACACCTTC. Protein product: CATSDQGDGYTF.

V is TRBV27 and J is TRBJ2-2; 9 bases line up with TRBD2. The CDR3 is 16 residues long. CDR1 and CDR2 from the germline V gene are MNHEY and SMNVEV (reference sequence). The J segment lost 5 bases and the V segment lost 2 bases, leaving 6 bases of the junction unmatched. CDR3 protein: CASSLPTSGMTGELFF. The CDR3, as DNA: TGTGCCAGCAGTTTACCGACTAGCGGTATGACCGGGGAGCTGTTTTTT.

The chain has TRBV7-8 and TRBJ2-2, with unresolved D. The CDR3 sequence is 15 residues long. V was shortened by 3 bases and J by 0 bases, with 8 bases between the two germline ends. Germline CDR1 is SGHVS and CDR2 is FQNEAQ. The CDR3 protein is CASSFGRSNTGELFF. For the CDR3, the DNA is TGTGCCAGCAGCTTTGGCAGATCGAACACCGGGGAGCTGTTTTTT.

This clone was picked up a small number of times. The rearrangement links TRBV19 to TRBJ1-5, with D possibly being TRBD1 (5 bases). Per the germline V gene, CDR1 is LNHDA and CDR2 is SQIVND (reference sequence). This CDR3 contains 13 residues. V shed 6 bases and J shed 6 bases, with 12 bases lying between them. CDR3 sequence (DNA): TGTGCCAGTAGCGAGACAGTGGGTCAGCCCCAGCATTTT. Amino acid sequence: CASSETVGQPQHF.

The chain is built from TRBV4-3 and TRBJ2-7, with 8 bases matching TRBD2. The germline gives CDR1 LGHNA, CDR2 YSLEER. The length of the CDR3 is 15 residues. V was clipped by 2 bases and J by 0 bases; unmatched bases: 3. CDR3 protein: CASSQLAGSSYEQYF. In DNA form, the CDR3 reads TGCGCCAGCAGCCAACTAGCGGGTAGCTCCTACGAGCAGTACTTC.

This sequence joins TRBV29-1 and TRBJ1-2; the match to TRBD1 covers 10 bases. V gave up 3 bases and J gave up 2 bases; unmatched junction bases: 0. The CDR3 sequence is 13 residues long. CDR1 is SQVTM and CDR2 is ANQGSEA in the germline V gene. The CDR3 is CSVEGQGNYGYTF. CDR3 coding DNA: TGCAGCGTTGAGGGACAGGGGAACTATGGCTACACCTTC.

The V gene is TRBV19, the J gene TRBJ2-7; 8 nucleotides align to TRBD2. CDR1 and CDR2 (germline): LNHDA, SQIVND (reference sequence). The V segment lost 3 bases and the J segment 2 bases; nucleotides outside the gene matches: 18. The CDR3 runs 19 residues. The CDR3: CASSIQGGVAGSITYEQYF. DNA of the CDR3: TGTGCCAGTAGTATTCAGGGAGGGGTAGCGGGATCAATTACCTACGAGCAGTACTTC.